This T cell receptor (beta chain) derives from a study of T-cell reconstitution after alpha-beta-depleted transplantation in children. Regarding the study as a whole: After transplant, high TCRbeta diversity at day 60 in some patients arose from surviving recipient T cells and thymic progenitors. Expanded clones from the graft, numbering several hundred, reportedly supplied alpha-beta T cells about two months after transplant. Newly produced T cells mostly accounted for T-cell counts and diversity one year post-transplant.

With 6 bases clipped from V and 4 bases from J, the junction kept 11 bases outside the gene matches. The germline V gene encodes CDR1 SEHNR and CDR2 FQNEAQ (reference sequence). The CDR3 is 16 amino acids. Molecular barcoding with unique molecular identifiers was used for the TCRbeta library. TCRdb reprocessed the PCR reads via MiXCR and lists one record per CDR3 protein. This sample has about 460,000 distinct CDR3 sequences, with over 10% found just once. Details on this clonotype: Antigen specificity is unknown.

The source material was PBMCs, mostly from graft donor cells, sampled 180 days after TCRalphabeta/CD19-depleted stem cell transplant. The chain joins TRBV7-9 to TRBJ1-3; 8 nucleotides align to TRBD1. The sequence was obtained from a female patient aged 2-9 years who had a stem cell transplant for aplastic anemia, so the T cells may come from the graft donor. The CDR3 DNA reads TGTGCCAGCAGGTCCTGGACAGGGACGACCGGAAACACCATATATTTT. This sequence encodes CASRSWTGTTGNTIYF.